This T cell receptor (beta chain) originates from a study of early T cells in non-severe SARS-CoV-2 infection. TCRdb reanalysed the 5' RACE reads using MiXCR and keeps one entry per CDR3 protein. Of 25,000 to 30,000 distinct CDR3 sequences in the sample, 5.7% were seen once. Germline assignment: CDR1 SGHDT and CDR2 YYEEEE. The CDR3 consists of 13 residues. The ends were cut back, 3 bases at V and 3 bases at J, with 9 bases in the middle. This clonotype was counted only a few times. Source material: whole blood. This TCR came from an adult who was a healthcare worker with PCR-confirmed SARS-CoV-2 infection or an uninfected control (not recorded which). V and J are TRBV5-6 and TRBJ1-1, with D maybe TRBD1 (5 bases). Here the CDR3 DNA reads TGTGCCAGCAGCTCGGGAGGGGACACTGAAGCTTTCTTT. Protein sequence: CASSSGGDTEAFF.